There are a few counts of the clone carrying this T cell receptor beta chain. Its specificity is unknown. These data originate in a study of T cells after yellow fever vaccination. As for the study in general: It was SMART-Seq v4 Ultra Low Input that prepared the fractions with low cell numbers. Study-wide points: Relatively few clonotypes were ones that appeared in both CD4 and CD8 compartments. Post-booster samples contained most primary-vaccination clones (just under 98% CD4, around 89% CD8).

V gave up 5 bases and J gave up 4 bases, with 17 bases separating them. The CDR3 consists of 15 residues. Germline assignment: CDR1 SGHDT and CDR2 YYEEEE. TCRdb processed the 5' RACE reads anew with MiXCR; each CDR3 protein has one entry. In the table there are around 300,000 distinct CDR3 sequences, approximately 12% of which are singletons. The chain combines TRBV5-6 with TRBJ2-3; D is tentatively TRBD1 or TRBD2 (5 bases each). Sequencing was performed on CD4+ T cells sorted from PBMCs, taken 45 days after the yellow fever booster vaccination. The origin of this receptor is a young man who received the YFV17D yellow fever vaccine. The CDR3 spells CASSLPGRTSDTQYF. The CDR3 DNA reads TGTGCCAGCAGTTTGCCGGGACGTACGTCAGATACGCAGTATTTT.